This TCR beta chain was found in a study of human T cells and chemical hapten exposure. This clonotype was seen many times. From the RACE reads, TCRdb called clonotypes with MiXCR, one entry per CDR3 protein. The sample contains roughly 160,000 distinct CDR3 sequences, more than 14% of which appear only once. Time point specified: patch test 1, 2 weeks after DPC sensitization. Stated treatment: therapeutic diphenylcyclopropenone sensitization with weekly scalp DPC. From germline, CDR1 is SGHAT and CDR2 FQNNGV. V gave up 1 base and J gave up 3 bases, with 9 bases separating them. CDR3 length: 14 residues.

This sequence originates from a woman in her 30s with alopecia areata. Some clones in this sample may be carry-over from other donors' samples. The source material was whole blood, sampled in connection with sensitization to the hapten diphenylcyclopropenone (DPC). The chain links TRBV11-2 to TRBJ1-1; D is undetermined. This CDR3 is CASSLVSRDTEAFF. CDR3 nucleotide sequence: TGTGCCAGCAGCTTAGTGAGCCGGGACACTGAAGCTTTCTTT.